These 32 T cell receptor beta chains share one sample of origin, sequenced in a study of beta chain features in type 1 diabetes. No antigen is known for these receptors. Of the isolated RNA, all was reverse transcribed, and so the sequenced material was expressed TCRB transcripts. Profiled with immunoSEQ multiplex PCR; TCRdb holds only in-frame clones, not every one. The sample includes some 150,000 clones, about 12% seen only once; the top ten take about 1.3%. Study-level results: Among patients with Type 1 diabetes, TCRB CDR3s were moderately but significantly shorter in every one of the four CD4+ subsets.

The sequencing input was central memory CD4+ T cells from blood. Receptors were obtained from a young man with type 1 diabetes.

The rearrangement joins TRBV5-4 to TRBJ2-1; 13 nucleotides line up with TRBD2. V trimming: 4 bases; J trimming: 0 bases; junction bases outside the gene matches: 10. Germline V CDR1 and CDR2: SGHNT, YYREEE (reference sequence). This CDR3 region has 19 residues. The DNA for the CDR3 is TGTGCCAGCAGCCAGGGACTAGCGGGGTATCTGAGCTCCTACAATGAGCAGTTCTTC. Protein: CASSQGLAGYLSSYNEQFF. The variable domain in full, with the rest retrieved from reference TRBV5-4 and TRBJ2-1, is ETGVTQSPTHLIKTRGQQVTLRCSSQSGHNTVSWYQQALGQGPQFIFQYYREEENGRGNFPPRFSGLQFPNYSSELNVNALELDDSALYLCASSQGLAGYLSSYNEQFFGPGTRLTVL.

The J gene is TRBJ1-6, the V gene TRBV15; no clear D. Germline assignment: CDR1 LNHNV and CDR2 YYDKDF (reference sequence). The length of the CDR3 is 15 residues. Trimming removed 5 bases from V and 0 bases from J, with 8 bases in between. Written as DNA, the CDR3 is TGTGCCACCAGCCCGGCCAGCTCCTATAATTCACCCCTCCACTTT. It encodes CATSPASSYNSPLHF.

This clone was counted only a few times. The chain joins TRBV11-3 to TRBJ1-1; TRBD1 might be the D (6 bases). CDR1 is SGHNT, CDR2 YENEEA, per germline. The V end lost 2 bases, the J end lost 9 bases, and 10 bases lay between the germline ends. The CDR3 is made up of 12 amino acids. CDR3 in amino acids: CASSLTGSQAFF. As DNA, the CDR3 is TGTGCCAGCAGCTTAACAGGGAGCCAAGCTTTCTTT.

This clone has just a few counts. The chain is built from TRBV9 and TRBJ1-1, with TRBD1 matching over 7 bases. Germline values: CDR1 SGDLS, CDR2 YYNGEE. The CDR3 extends over 14 amino acids. With V trimmed by 4 bases and J by 5 bases, 8 bases remained unmatched. The CDR3 nucleotides read TGTGCCAGCAGCCGGGACAGCTGGGGGACTGAAGCTTTCTTT. Its protein product is CASSRDSWGTEAFF.

This clone was seen a few times. At one end the junction does not follow the germline gene, possibly because of a read error. The chain employs TRBV9 and TRBJ1-1, with D unclear. This CDR3 comprises 14 residues. Germline V gene data show CDR1 as SGDLS and CDR2 as YYNGEE. The CDR3 DNA reads as TGTTCCAGCAGCGTACTACCCGCGGACACTGAAGCTTTCTTT. It translates to CSSSVLPADTEAFF.

CDR3 sequence: CASSRATKTSGTGELFF. The CDR3 nucleotides read TGCGCCAGCAGCCGGGCGACAAAGACTAGCGGCACCGGGGAGCTGTTTTTT. The chain links TRBV5-1 to TRBJ2-2, with 9 positions matching TRBD2. Germline V CDR1 and CDR2: SGHRS, YFSETQ. J lost 4 bases, V lost 4 bases, and 11 bases had no gene match. The CDR3 loop spans 17 amino acids.

This chain joins TRBV28 and TRBJ2-7; 8 bases line up with TRBD1. J lost 5 bases, V lost 6 bases, and 9 bases had no gene match. Germline CDR1 and CDR2: MDHEN and SYDVKM. The CDR3 is made up of 14 amino acids. CDR3 sequence reads: CASRSGGENNEQYF. The CDR3 coding sequence is TGTGCCAGCAGATCAGGGGGCGAAAACAACGAGCAGTACTTC.

The V call is TRBV29-1, the J call TRBJ1-3; TRBD1 matches 8 bases. Germline values: CDR1 SQVTM, CDR2 ANQGSEA. V lost 7 bases and J lost 9; bases outside the gene matches: 2. The length of the CDR3 is 10 residues. CDR3 residues: CSATGATIYF. DNA for the CDR3: TGCAGCGCGACAGGGGCCACCATATATTTT. Drawing the rest from reference TRBV29-1 and TRBJ1-3, the complete variable domain is SAVISQKPSRDICQRGTSLTIQCQVDSQVTMMFWYRQQPGQSLTLIATANQGSEATYESGFVIDKFPISRPNLTFSTLTVSNMSPEDSSIYLCSATGATIYFGEGSWLTVV.

This clone was seen more than once but under ten times. V gene TRBV30 combines with J gene TRBJ2-7; 9 positions agree with TRBD1. J gave up 6 bases and V 2 bases, and 11 bases lay outside the gene matches. Germline loops: CDR1 GTSNPN, CDR2 SVGIG (reference sequence). This CDR3 is 15 amino acids long. The CDR3 is CAWSIYRGRVREQYF. The CDR3 DNA reads TGTGCCTGGAGTATCTACAGGGGGCGGGTTCGCGAGCAGTACTTC.

This chain uses TRBV7-6 with TRBJ2-1; 9 bases are a match to TRBD2. The CDR3 is made up of 15 amino acids. Germline V CDR1 and CDR2: SGHVS, FNYEAQ. The V segment lost 5 bases and the J segment 3 bases; nucleotides outside the gene matches: 5. The CDR3: CASSPRGGDYNEQFF. The CDR3 region has the DNA TGTGCCAGCAGCCCGCGGGGGGGCGACTACAATGAGCAGTTCTTC.

The rearrangement uses TRBV10-3 and TRBJ2-5; 7 bases match TRBD1. Losses at the gene ends were 3 bases for V and 11 bases for J; bases not matched to a gene: 9. CDR1 and CDR2 from the germline V gene are ENHRY and SYGVKD. The CDR3 is made up of 13 amino acids. The CDR3 loop is CAISDRQGGEQYF. The CDR3 nucleotides read TGTGCCATCAGTGACCGACAGGGTGGGGAGCAGTACTTC.

This clone was found a few times. This rearrangement joins TRBV30 to TRBJ1-2; no reliable D call. CDR3 length: 13 amino acids. V lost 4 bases to trimming and J lost 8 bases, with 17 bases between them. Germline V CDR1 and CDR2: GTSNPN, SVGIG (reference sequence). CDR3 coding DNA: TGTGCCTGGAAAGCGGCGTCGGGTTTGGGCTACACCTTC. Protein product: CAWKAASGLGYTF.

The chain employs TRBV7-2 and TRBJ1-2; D is ambiguous. Germline V gene lookup returns CDR1 SGHTA and CDR2 FQGNSA. The CDR3 is 15 residues long. V gave up 4 bases and J gave up 7 bases, with 19 bases separating them. The CDR3 DNA reads as TGTGCCAGCAGCTCCGGGTTGCCTCCTGAGGGTGGCTACACCTTC. Its protein product is CASSSGLPPEGGYTF.

The chain employs TRBV30 and TRBJ2-3; TRBD2 might be the D (6 bases). Trimming shortened V by 3 bases and J by 0 bases, and 16 bases separated the two germline ends. This CDR3 has 16 amino acids. CDR1 and CDR2 from the germline V gene are GTSNPN and SVGIG (reference sequence). The CDR3 DNA follows: TGTGCCTGGAGAGCCGGGGGTAGACGAAGCACAGATACGCAGTATTTT. This gives the protein CAWRAGGRRSTDTQYF.

This clone was observed a handful of times. V usage is TRBV28 and J usage is TRBJ2-7, with 9 bases lining up with TRBD1. This CDR3 comprises 14 residues. Germline V CDR1 and CDR2: MDHEN, SYDVKM. Unmatched junction bases numbered 8, after V lost 4 bases and J lost 7 bases. The CDR3 coding sequence is TGTGCCAGCAGTTCCGGACAGGGGTTAGGGGAGCAGTACTTC. It is translated as CASSSGQGLGEQYF.

The sample holds one count of this clone. One end of the junction does not line up with germline, which may come from a read error. The chain carries TRBV7-7 and TRBJ2-3; possible D gene TRBD2, 6 bases. The CDR3 is 15 residues long. The germline CDR1 and CDR2 sequences are SSHAT and FNYEAQ (reference sequence). The CDR3: CASSRGEAGGDTQYF. The DNA of the CDR3 is TGTGCTAGCAGCCGAGGCGAGGCCGGGGGAGATACGCAGTATTTT. Full variable domain (rest looked up from reference TRBV7-7 and TRBJ2-3): GAGVSQSPRYKVTKRGQDVTLRCDPISSHATLYWYQQALGQGPEFLTYFNYEAQPDKSGLPSDRFSAERPEGSISTLTIQRTEQRDSAMYRCASSRGEAGGDTQYFGPGTRLTVL.

The J gene is TRBJ1-1, the V gene TRBV30; TRBD1 is a possible D gene (5 bases). From germline, CDR1 is GTSNPN and CDR2 SVGIG (reference sequence). Trimming removed 2 bases at V and 1 base at J, with 11 bases between. This CDR3 has 14 amino acids. CDR3 sequence: CAWSNGRANTEAFF. The CDR3 DNA reads TGTGCCTGGAGTAACGGCAGGGCGAACACTGAAGCTTTCTTT.

This clone was seen more than once but under ten times. One end of the junction fails to match germline, which may point to a read error. The V and J genes are TRBV10-3 and TRBJ1-6; D not resolved. From germline, CDR1 is ENHRY and CDR2 SYGVKD. The CDR3 runs 13 residues. CDR3 residues: CAIRSTDNSPLHF. CDR3 DNA sequence: TGTGCCATCAGATCCACGGATAACTCACCCCTCCACTTT.

V is TRBV9 and J is TRBJ1-2; D unresolved. Germline values: CDR1 SGDLS, CDR2 YYNGEE. Trimming pared 0 bases from V and 6 bases from J, leaving 9 bases between. This CDR3 spans 13 amino acids. CDR3 nucleotide sequence: TGTGCCAGCAGCGTAGGTCAGTGGGATGGCTACACCTTC. Protein product: CASSVGQWDGYTF.

This clone was counted between two and nine times. The chain employs TRBV10-3 and TRBJ2-3; 10 bases match TRBD2. Germline-derived CDR1 and CDR2 are ENHRY and SYGVKD. The V segment lost 3 bases and the J segment 0 bases; nucleotides outside the gene matches: 3. This CDR3 is built from 16 residues. CDR3 amino acids: CAISENSGGSTDTQYF. The CDR3 DNA sequence: TGTGCCATCAGTGAAAATAGCGGGGGGAGCACAGATACGCAGTATTTT.

This clone came up a few times. The chain employs TRBV5-1 and TRBJ1-5; weak D call: TRBD1 (6 bases). Germline V gives CDR1 SGHRS, CDR2 YFSETQ. The CDR3 is 14 amino acids. Trimming pared 4 bases from V and 6 bases from J, leaving 14 bases between. The CDR3 here is CASSETGLGQPQHF. Here the CDR3 DNA reads TGCGCCAGCAGCGAAACAGGGTTAGGTCAGCCCCAGCATTTT.

This clone appeared a few times. This chain connects TRBV7-2 to TRBJ2-4; a possible D gene is TRBD1 (6 bases). Germline V gene sequence: CDR1 SGHTA, CDR2 FQGNSA. Trimming took off 6 bases at V and 0 bases at J, with 12 bases between the two ends. This CDR3 contains 15 residues. CDR3 loop: CASRRTALAKNIQYF. CDR3 nucleotides: TGTGCCAGCAGAAGGACAGCCCTAGCCAAAAACATTCAGTACTTC.

This chain connects TRBV2 to TRBJ2-1; D is unresolved. CDR1 is SNHLY and CDR2 is FYNNEI in the germline V gene. This CDR3 is built from 13 residues. Trimming stripped 4 bases from V and 5 bases from J, with 9 bases between. CDR3 residues: CASSARNDNEQFF. As DNA, the CDR3 is TGTGCCAGCAGTGCCAGGAATGACAATGAGCAGTTCTTC.

The chain uses TRBV7-9 and TRBJ1-1; D unclear. CDR1 is SEHNR and CDR2 is FQNEAQ in the germline V gene (reference sequence). The CDR3 has 13 residues. Trimming pared 8 bases from V and 5 bases from J, leaving 15 bases between. The CDR3 DNA sequence: TGTGCCAGCTTAGTGGTTGCTGGGACTGAAGCTTTCTTT. Protein sequence: CASLVVAGTEAFF.

This clone was counted between two and nine times. The genes are TRBV14 and TRBJ1-1; D gene uncertain. The ends were cut back, 0 bases at V and 3 bases at J, with 17 bases in the middle. Germline V gene sequence: CDR1 SGHDN, CDR2 FVKESK. This CDR3 has 17 amino acids. In DNA form, the CDR3 reads TGTGCCAGCAGCCAAGATCCGAGATGGAACAGATACACTGAAGCTTTCTTT. Its translation is CASSQDPRWNRYTEAFF.

This clone was counted a few times. As DNA, the CDR3 is TGTGCCAGCAGCTCACAGGGGGGACCTTACGAGCAGTACTTC. This translates into CASSSQGGPYEQYF. The chain links TRBV7-9 to TRBJ2-7; TRBD1 matches at 8 bases. The CDR3 is 14 residues long. Germline CDR1 SEHNR, CDR2 FQNEAQ (reference sequence). Trimming removed 4 bases from V and 4 bases from J; junction bases left unmatched: 6.

This clone was observed a few times. The genes are TRBV29-1 and TRBJ2-1; no reliable D call. Germline V gene data show CDR1 as SQVTM and CDR2 as ANQGSEA. V lost 8 bases, J lost 1 base, and 15 bases lay in between. The CDR3 extends over 14 amino acids. The CDR3 DNA follows: TGCAGCCTTGGTAAGGGCCAGTCCTACAATGAGCAGTTCTTC. Residues: CSLGKGQSYNEQFF.

This clone was observed a single time. The gene calls are TRBV18 and TRBJ2-5; D is perhaps TRBD1 or TRBD2 (6 bases each). Germline V gene lookup returns CDR1 KGHSH and CDR2 LQKENI. The CDR3 runs to 13 residues. V was trimmed by 6 bases and J by 11 bases, leaving 19 bases between them. The CDR3 DNA sequence: TGTGCCAGCTCGCGGGACACCGCGAGGGAGCAGTACTTC. The encoded protein is CASSRDTAREQYF.

The chain uses TRBV15 and TRBJ1-1; 10 bases are shared with TRBD1. The V segment lost 5 bases and the J segment 4 bases; nucleotides outside the gene matches: 7. CDR3 length: 15 residues. The germline CDR1 and CDR2 sequences are LNHNV and YYDKDF (reference sequence). CDR3 amino acids: CATSLRTGGATEAFF. For the CDR3, the DNA is TGTGCCACCAGCCTTCGGACAGGGGGGGCCACTGAAGCTTTCTTT.

The CDR3 region has the DNA TGTGCCAGTAGTATAGGGTCCAGCGGAACCGGGGAGCTGTTTTTT. As protein: CASSIGSSGTGELFF. V usage is TRBV19 and J usage is TRBJ2-2, with D possibly being TRBD2 (5 bases). The CDR3 runs to 15 residues. Trimming shortened V by 1 base and J by 5 bases, and 11 bases separated the two germline ends. Germline loops: CDR1 LNHDA, CDR2 SQIVND (reference sequence).

A word on this clone: Other nucleotide sequences in the sample specify the same CDR3. The genes are TRBV9 and TRBJ2-3; D is uncertain. The CDR3 is made up of 16 amino acids. Germline CDR1 is SGDLS and CDR2 is YYNGEE. V was cut by 4 bases and J by 0 bases, with 15 bases left in between. The CDR3 nucleotides read TGTGCCAGCAGCTCTCGGGCAGGAGCTAGCACAGATACGCAGTATTTT. Translated: CASSSRAGASTDTQYF. Combining the CDR3 with reference TRBV9 and TRBJ2-3 gives the whole variable domain DSGVTQTPKHLITATGQRVTLRCSPRSGDLSVYWYQQSLDQGLQFLIQYYNGEERAKGNILERFSAQQFPDLHSELNLSSLELGDSALYFCASSSRAGASTDTQYFGPGTRLTVL.

J is TRBJ2-3 and V is TRBV11-2, with D tentatively TRBD2 (6 bases). This CDR3 contains 15 residues. Germline CDR1 reads SGHAT; CDR2 reads FQNNGV. Trimming removed 6 bases at V and 7 bases at J, with 20 bases between. CDR3: CASSSVAALGNTQYF. CDR3 coding DNA: TGTGCCAGCAGTTCAGTAGCGGCACTTGGGAATACGCAGTATTTT. The whole variable domain, filled in from reference TRBV11-2 and TRBJ2-3, reads EAGVAQSPRYKIIEKRQSVAFWCNPISGHATLYWYQQILGQGPKLLIQFQNNGVVDDSQLPKDRFSAERLKGVDSTLKIQPAKLEDSAVYLCASSSVAALGNTQYFGPGTRLTVL.